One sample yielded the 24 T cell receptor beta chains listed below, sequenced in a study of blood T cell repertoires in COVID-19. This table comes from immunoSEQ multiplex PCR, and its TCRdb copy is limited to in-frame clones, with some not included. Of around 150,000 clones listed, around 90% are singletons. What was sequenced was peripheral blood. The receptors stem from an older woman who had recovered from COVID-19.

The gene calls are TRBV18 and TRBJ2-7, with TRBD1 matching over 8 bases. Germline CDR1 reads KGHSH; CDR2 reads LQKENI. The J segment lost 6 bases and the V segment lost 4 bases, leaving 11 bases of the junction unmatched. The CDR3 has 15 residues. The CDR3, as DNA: TGTGCCAGCTCACTGAGGTCGACAGGGGATCTCGAGCAGTACTTC. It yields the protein CASSLRSTGDLEQYF. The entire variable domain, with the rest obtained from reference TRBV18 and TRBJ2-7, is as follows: NAGVMQNPRHLVRRRGQEARLRCSPMKGHSHVYWYRQLPEEGLKFMVYLQKENIIDESGMPKERFSAEFPKEGPSILRIQQVVRGDSAAYFCASSLRSTGDLEQYFGPGTRLTVT.

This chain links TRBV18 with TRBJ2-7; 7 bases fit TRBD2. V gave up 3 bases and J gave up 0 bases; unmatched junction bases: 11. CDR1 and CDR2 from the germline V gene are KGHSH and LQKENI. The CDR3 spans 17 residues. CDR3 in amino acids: CASSPPGLGGNSYEQYF. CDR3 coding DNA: TGTGCCAGCTCACCTCCCGGACTCGGGGGGAACTCCTACGAGCAGTACTTC.

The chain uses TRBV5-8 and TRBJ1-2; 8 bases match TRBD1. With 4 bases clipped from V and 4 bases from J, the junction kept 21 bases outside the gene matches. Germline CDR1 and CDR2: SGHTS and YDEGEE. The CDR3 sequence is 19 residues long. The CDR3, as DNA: TGTGCCAGCAGCACCTACAGGGGGGACCCCACATATTTCCTCTATGGCTACACCTTC. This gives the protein CASSTYRGDPTYFLYGYTF.

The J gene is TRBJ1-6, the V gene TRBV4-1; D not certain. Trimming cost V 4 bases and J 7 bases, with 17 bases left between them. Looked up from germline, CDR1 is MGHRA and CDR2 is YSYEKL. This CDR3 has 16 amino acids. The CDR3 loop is CASSPRRVVENSPLHF. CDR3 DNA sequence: TGCGCCAGCAGCCCACGGCGGGTGGTGGAAAATTCACCCCTCCACTTT.

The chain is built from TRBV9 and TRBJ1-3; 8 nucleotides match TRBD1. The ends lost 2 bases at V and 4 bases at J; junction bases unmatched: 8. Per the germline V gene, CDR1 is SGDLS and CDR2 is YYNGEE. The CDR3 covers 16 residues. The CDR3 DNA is TGTGCCAGCAGCGTGTCAGGGGGCGCGGGCGGAAACACCATATATTTT. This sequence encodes CASSVSGGAGGNTIYF. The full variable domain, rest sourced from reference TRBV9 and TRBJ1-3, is DSGVTQTPKHLITATGQRVTLRCSPRSGDLSVYWYQQSLDQGLQFLIQYYNGEERAKGNILERFSAQQFPDLHSELNLSSLELGDSALYFCASSVSGGAGGNTIYFGEGSWLTVV.

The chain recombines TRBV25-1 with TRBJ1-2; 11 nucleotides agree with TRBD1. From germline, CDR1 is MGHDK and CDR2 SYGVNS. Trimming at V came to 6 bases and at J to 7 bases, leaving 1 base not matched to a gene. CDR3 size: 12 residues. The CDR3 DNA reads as TGTGCCAGCAGGGGGACAGGGGGTGGCTACACCTTC. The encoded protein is CASRGTGGGYTF.

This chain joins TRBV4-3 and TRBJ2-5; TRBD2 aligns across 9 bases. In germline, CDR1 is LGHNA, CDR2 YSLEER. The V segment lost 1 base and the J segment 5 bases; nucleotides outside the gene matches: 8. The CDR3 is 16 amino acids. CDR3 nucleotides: TGCGCCAGCAGCCAAGTGGGGGCGGGGGGGCGCGAGACCCAGTACTTC. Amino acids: CASSQVGAGGRETQYF.

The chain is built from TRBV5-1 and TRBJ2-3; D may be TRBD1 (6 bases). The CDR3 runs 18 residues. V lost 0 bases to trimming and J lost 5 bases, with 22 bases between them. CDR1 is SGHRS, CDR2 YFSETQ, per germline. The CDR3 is CASSLAGTFLADGDTQYF. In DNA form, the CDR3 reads TGCGCCAGCAGCTTGGCAGGGACATTTTTGGCTGACGGAGATACGCAGTATTTT.

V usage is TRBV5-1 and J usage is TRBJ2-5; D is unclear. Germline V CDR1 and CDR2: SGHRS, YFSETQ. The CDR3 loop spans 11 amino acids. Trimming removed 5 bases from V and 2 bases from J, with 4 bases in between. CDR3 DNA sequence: TGCGCCAGCAGACAGCAAGAGACCCAGTACTTC. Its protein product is CASRQQETQYF. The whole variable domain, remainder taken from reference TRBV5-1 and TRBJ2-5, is KAGVTQTPRYLIKTRGQQVTLSCSPISGHRSVSWYQQTPGQGLQFLFEYFSETQRNKGNFPGRFSGRQFSNSRSEMNVSTLELGDSALYLCASRQQETQYFGPGTRLLVL.

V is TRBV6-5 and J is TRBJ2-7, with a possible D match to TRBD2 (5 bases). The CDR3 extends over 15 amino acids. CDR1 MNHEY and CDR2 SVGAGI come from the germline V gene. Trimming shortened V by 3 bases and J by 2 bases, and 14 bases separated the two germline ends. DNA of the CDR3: TGTGCCAGCAGTTATGACGGAGGTTCAGCCTACGAGCAGTACTTC. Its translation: CASSYDGGSAYEQYF.

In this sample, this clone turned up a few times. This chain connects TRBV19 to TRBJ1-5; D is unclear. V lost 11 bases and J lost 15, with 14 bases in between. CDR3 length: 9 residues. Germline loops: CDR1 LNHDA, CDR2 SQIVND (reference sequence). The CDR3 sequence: CAFPAVPHF. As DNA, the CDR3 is TGTGCCTTCCCGGCGGTCCCGCATTTT.

CDR3 loop: CASSPPLQNSYEQYF. CDR3 bases: TGTGCCAGCTCACCACCCTTACAGAACTCCTACGAGCAGTACTTC. The chain carries TRBV18 and TRBJ2-7; D not resolved. Trimming shortened V by 0 bases and J by 0 bases, and 9 bases separated the two germline ends. This CDR3 spans 15 amino acids. From germline, CDR1 is KGHSH and CDR2 LQKENI.

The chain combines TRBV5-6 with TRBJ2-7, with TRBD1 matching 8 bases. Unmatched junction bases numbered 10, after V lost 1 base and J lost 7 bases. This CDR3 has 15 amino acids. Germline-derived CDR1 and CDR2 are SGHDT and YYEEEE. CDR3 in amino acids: CASSLKPRTGREQYF. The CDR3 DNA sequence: TGTGCCAGCAGCTTGAAACCTCGGACAGGGCGGGAGCAGTACTTC.

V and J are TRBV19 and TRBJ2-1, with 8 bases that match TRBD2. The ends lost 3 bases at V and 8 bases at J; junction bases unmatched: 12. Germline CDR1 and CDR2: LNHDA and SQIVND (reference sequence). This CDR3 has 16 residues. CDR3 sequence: CASSIMIGTSFDEQFF. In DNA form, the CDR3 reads TGTGCCAGTAGTATTATGATCGGGACTAGTTTTGATGAGCAGTTCTTC.

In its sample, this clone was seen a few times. In DNA form, the CDR3 reads TGTGCCAGCAGTTCCAGGGACAGTGTCAATGAGCAGTTCTTC. Translation gives CASSSRDSVNEQFF. The chain is built from TRBV6-6 and TRBJ2-1; TRBD1 aligns across 7 bases. The length of the CDR3 is 14 residues. Germline V gives CDR1 MNHNY, CDR2 SVGAGI (reference sequence). Trimming cost V 4 bases and J 6 bases; bases outside gene matches: 6.

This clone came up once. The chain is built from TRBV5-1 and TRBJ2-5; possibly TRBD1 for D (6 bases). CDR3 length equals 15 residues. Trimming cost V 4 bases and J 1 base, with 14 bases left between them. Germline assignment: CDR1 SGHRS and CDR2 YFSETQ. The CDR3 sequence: CASSEGTTIQETQYF. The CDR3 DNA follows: TGCGCCAGCAGCGAGGGGACAACTATCCAAGAGACCCAGTACTTC.

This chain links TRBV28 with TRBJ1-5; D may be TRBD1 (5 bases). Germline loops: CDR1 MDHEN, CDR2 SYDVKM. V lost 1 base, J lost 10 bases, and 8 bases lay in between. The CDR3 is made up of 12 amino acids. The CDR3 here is CASSLFTGPQHF. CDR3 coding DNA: TGTGCCAGCAGTTTATTTACAGGACCCCAGCATTTT.

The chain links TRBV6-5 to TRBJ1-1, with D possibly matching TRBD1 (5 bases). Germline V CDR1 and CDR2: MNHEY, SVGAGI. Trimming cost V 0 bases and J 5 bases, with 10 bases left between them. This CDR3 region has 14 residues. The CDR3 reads CASSYSNPGTEAFF. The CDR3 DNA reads TGTGCCAGCAGTTACTCGAACCCAGGGACTGAAGCTTTCTTT.

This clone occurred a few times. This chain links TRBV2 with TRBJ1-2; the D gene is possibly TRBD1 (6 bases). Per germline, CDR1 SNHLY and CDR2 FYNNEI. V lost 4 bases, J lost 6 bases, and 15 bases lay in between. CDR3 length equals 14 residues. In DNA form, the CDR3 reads TGTGCCAGCAGTGCCTTGGCGGGGGCGCATGGCTACACCTTC. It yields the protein CASSALAGAHGYTF.

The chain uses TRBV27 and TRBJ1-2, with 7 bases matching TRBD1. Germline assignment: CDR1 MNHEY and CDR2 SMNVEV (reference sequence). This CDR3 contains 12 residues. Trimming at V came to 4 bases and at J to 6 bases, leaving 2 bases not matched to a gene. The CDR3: CASSYTGDGYTF. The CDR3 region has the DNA TGTGCCAGCAGTTATACAGGGGATGGCTACACCTTC.

The CDR3 nucleotides are TGTGCCAGCAGTCCGGGACTAGCGGGGGGGTACAATGAGCAGTTCTTC. It specifies CASSPGLAGGYNEQFF. V is TRBV2 and J is TRBJ2-1; 16 nucleotides line up with TRBD2. Germline assignment: CDR1 SNHLY and CDR2 FYNNEI. The CDR3 extends over 16 amino acids. The V and J ends lost 5 bases and 4 bases, in that order; junction bases with no gene match: 2.

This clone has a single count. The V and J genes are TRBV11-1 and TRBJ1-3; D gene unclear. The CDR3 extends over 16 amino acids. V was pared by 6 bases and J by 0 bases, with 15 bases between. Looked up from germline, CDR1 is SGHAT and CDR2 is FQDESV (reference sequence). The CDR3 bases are TGTGCCAGCAGGCCTAAGACTGGGAGCTCTGGAAACACCATATATTTT. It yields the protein CASRPKTGSSGNTIYF.

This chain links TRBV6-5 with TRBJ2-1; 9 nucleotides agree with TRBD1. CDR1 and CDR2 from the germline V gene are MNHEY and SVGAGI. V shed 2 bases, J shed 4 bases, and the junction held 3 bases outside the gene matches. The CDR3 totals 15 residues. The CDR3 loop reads CASSYGQGPYNEQFF. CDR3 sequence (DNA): TGTGCCAGCAGTTACGGACAGGGGCCTTACAATGAGCAGTTCTTC.

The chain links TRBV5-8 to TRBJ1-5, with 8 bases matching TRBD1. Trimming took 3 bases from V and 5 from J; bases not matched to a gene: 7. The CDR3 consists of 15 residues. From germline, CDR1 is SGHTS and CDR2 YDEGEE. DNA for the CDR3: TGTGCCAGCAGCTCTCACGGGACAGGCGATCAGCCCCAGCATTTT. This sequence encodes CASSSHGTGDQPQHF. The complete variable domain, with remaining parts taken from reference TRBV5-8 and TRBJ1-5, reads EAGVTQSPTHLIKTRGQQATLRCSPISGHTSVYWYQQALGLGLQFLLWYDEGEERNRGNFPPRFSGRQFPNYSSELNVNALELEDSALYLCASSSHGTGDQPQHFGDGTRLSIL.